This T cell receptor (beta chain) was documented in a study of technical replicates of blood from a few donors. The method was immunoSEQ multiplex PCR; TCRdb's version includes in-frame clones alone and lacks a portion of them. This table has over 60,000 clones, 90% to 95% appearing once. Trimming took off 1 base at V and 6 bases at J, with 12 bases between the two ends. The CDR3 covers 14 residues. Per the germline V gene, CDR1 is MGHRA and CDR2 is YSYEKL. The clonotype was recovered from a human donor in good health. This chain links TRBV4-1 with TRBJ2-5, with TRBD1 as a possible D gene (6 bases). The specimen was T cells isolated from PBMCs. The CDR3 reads CASSQGGGVQTQYF. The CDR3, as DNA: TGCGCCAGCAGCCAAGGAGGGGGAGTACAGACCCAGTACTTC.